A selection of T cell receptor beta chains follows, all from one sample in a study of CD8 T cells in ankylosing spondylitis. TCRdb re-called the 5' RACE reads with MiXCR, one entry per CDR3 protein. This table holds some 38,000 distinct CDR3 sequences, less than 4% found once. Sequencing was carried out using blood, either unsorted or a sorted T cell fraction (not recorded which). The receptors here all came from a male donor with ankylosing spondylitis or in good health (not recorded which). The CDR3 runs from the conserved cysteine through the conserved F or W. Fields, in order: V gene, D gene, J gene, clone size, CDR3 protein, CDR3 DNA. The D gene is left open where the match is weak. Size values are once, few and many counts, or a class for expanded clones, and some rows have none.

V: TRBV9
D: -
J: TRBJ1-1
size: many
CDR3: CASSIDSRGTEAFF
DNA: TGTGCCAGCAGCATTGACAGTCGGGGTACTGAAGCTTTCTTT

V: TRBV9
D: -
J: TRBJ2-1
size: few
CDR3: CASSVAGPAYNEQFF
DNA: TGTGCCAGCAGCGTAGCGGGGCCGGCCTACAATGAGCAGTTCTTC

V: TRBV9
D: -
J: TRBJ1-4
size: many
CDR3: CASSVSDRRNEKLFF
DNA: TGTGCCAGCAGCGTATCGGACCGGCGAAATGAAAAACTGTTTTTT

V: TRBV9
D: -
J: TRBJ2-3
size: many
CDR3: CASSVVVGPRDTQYF
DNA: TGTGCCAGCAGCGTAGTGGTGGGGCCCAGAGATACGCAGTATTTT

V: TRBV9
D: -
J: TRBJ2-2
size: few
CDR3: CASSGGAGSTGELFF
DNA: TGTGCCAGCAGCGGAGGAGCAGGGAGCACCGGGGAGCTGTTTTTT

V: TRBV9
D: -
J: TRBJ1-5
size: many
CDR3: CASSVDPYSNQPQHF
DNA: TGTGCCAGCAGCGTAGACCCTTATAGCAATCAGCCCCAGCATTTT

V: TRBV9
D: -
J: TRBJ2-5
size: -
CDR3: CASSVDPLGQETQYF
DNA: TGTGCCAGCAGCGTAGATCCCTTGGGTCAAGAGACCCAGTACTTC

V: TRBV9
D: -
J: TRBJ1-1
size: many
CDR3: CASSVGVTLNTEAFF
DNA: TGTGCCAGCAGCGTAGGGGTCACATTGAACACTGAAGCTTTCTTT

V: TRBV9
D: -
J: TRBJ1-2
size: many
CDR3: CASSTPTGFNYGYTF
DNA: TGTGCCAGCAGCACCCCAACAGGGTTCAACTATGGCTACACCTTC

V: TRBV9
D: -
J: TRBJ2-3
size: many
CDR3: CASSAGNPSTDTQYF
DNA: TGTGCCAGCAGCGCAGGGAACCCAAGCACAGATACGCAGTATTTT

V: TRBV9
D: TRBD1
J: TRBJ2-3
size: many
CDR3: CASSVVTGGLTDTQYF
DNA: TGTGCCAGCAGCGTAGTAACAGGGGGGTTGACAGATACGCAGTATTTT

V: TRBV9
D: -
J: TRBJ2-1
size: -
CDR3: CASSPTTSANEQFF
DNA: TGTGCCAGCAGCCCGACGACTAGTGCCAATGAGCAGTTCTTC

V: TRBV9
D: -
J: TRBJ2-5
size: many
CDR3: CASSVDARGYQETQYF
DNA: TGTGCCAGCAGCGTAGATGCACGGGGGTACCAAGAGACCCAGTACTTC

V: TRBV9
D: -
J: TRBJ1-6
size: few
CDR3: CASSGTHYNSPLHF
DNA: TGTGCCAGCAGCGGGACACACTATAATTCACCCCTCCACTTT

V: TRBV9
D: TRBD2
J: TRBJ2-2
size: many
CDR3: CASSVVSGRDTGELFF
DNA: TGTGCCAGCAGCGTAGTTAGCGGGAGGGACACCGGGGAGCTGTTTTTT

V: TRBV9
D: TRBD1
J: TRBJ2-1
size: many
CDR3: CASSPRTGYNEQFF
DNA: TGTGCCAGCAGCCCTCGGACAGGGTACAATGAGCAGTTCTTC

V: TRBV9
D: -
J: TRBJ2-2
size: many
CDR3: CASSVRDGGELFF
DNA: TGTGCCAGCAGCGTCAGGGATGGGGGGGAGCTGTTTTTT

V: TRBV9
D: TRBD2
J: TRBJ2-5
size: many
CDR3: CASSPTPSTSGGQETQYF
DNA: TGTGCCAGCAGCCCCACACCTTCTACTAGCGGGGGCCAAGAGACCCAGTACTTC

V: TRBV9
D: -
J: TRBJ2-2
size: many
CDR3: CASSVVQGNTGELFF
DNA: TGTGCCAGCAGCGTGGTCCAGGGGAACACCGGGGAGCTGTTTTTT

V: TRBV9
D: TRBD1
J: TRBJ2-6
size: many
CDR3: CASSGSLTGSGANVLTF
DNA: TGTGCCAGCAGCGGTAGCCTGACAGGGTCGGGGGCCAACGTCCTGACTTTC

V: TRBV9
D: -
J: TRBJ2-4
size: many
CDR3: CASSPQGGGNIQYF
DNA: TGTGCCAGCAGCCCCCAAGGGGGGGGAAACATTCAGTACTTC

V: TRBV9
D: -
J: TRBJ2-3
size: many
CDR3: CASSSGHPADTQYF
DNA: TGTGCCAGCAGCTCAGGACATCCGGCTGATACGCAGTATTTT

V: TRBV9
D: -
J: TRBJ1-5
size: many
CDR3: CASSALGTAPRQAQHF
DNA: TGTGCCAGCAGCGCTCTCGGGACCGCTCCCAGGCAGGCCCAGCATTTT

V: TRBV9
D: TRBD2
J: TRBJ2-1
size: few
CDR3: CASSRGGLAGGLSYNEQFF
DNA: TGTGCCAGCAGCCGCGGGGGACTAGCGGGAGGGCTGTCCTACAATGAGCAGTTCTTC

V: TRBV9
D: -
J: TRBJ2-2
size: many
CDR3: CASSVDGRTGELFF
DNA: TGTGCCAGCAGCGTAGACGGCCGCACCGGGGAGCTGTTTTTT

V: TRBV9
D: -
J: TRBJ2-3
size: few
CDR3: CASSVGGRWNTDTQYF
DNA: TGTGCCAGCAGCGTAGGAGGGAGGTGGAACACAGATACGCAGTATTTT

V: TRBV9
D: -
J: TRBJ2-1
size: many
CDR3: CASSVESPTSSRRSSYNEQFF
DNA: TGTGCCAGCAGCGTAGAATCCCCCACTTCTAGTCGCCGGAGCTCCTACAATGAGCAGTTCTTC

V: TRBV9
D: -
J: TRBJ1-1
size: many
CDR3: CASSVAPTENTEAFF
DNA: TGTGCCAGCAGCGTAGCTCCGACAGAGAACACTGAAGCTTTCTTT

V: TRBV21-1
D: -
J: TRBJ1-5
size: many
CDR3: CASSKIACQINSNQPQHF
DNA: TGTGCCAGCAGCAAAATAGCCTGTCAGATAAATAGCAATCAGCCCCAGCATTTT

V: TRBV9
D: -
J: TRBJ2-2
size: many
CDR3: CASTPRGDTGELFF
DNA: TGTGCCAGCACTCCACGGGGCGACACCGGGGAGCTGTTTTTT

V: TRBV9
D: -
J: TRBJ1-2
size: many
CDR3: CASSPGGRDYGYTF
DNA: TGTGCCAGCAGCCCCGGGGGGCGCGACTATGGCTACACCTTC

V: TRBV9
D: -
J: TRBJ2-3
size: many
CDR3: CASSVARGLGTDTQYF
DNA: TGTGCCAGCAGCGTGGCGAGGGGATTAGGCACAGATACGCAGTATTTT

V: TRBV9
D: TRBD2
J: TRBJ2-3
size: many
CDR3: CASRGGRTDTQYF
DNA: TGTGCCAGCCGCGGGGGACGCACAGATACGCAGTATTTT

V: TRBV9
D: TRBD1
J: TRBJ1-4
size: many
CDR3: CASSVVATGVEKLFF
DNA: TGTGCCAGCAGCGTAGTCGCGACAGGGGTTGAAAAACTGTTTTTT

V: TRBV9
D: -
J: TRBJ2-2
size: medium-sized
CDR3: CASSVVGGNTGELFF
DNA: TGTGCCAGCAGCGTAGTGGGGGGAAACACCGGGGAGCTGTTTTTT

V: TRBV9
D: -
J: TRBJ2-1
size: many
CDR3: CASSVGARVGNEQFF
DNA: TGTGCCAGCAGCGTAGGGGCTAGAGTGGGCAATGAGCAGTTCTTC

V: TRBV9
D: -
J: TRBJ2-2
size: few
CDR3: CASSVAPRLTENTGELFF
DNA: TGTGCCAGCAGCGTAGCCCCCCGTCTGACGGAAAACACCGGGGAGCTGTTTTTT

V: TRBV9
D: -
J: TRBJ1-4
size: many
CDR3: CASSVSPTWGEKLFF
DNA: TGTGCCAGCAGCGTTTCTCCCACCTGGGGGGAAAAACTGTTTTTT

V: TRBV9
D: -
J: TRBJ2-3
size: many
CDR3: CASSAAVADTQYF
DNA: TGTGCCAGCAGCGCCGCAGTAGCAGATACGCAGTATTTT

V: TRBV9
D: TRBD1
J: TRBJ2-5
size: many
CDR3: CASSWGQKETQYF
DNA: TGTGCCAGCAGCTGGGGACAGAAAGAGACCCAGTACTTC

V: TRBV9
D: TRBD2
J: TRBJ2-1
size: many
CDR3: CASSLAGTNNEQFF
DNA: TGTGCCAGCAGTCTAGCGGGTACTAACAATGAGCAGTTCTTC

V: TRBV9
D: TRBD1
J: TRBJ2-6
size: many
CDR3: CASSAPWGQGVHSGANVLTF
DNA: TGTGCCAGCAGCGCCCCTTGGGGACAGGGGGTCCACTCTGGGGCCAACGTCCTGACTTTC

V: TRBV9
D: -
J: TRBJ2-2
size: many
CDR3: CASSVAGSKRSGELFF
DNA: TGTGCCAGCAGCGTAGCTGGGAGCAAGCGATCCGGGGAGCTGTTTTTT

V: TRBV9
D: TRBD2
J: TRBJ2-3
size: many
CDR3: CASSKGTSGSVWTDTQYF
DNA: TGTGCCAGCAGCAAAGGGACTAGCGGGAGCGTTTGGACAGATACGCAGTATTTT

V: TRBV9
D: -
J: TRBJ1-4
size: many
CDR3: CASSASQRGEKLFF
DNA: TGTGCCAGCAGCGCCTCGCAGCGTGGTGAAAAACTGTTTTTT

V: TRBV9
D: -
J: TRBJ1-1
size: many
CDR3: CASSEPGLTSTEAFF
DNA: TGTGCCAGCAGCGAGCCGGGTCTCACGAGCACTGAAGCTTTCTTT

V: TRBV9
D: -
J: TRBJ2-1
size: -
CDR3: CASSVPPDSYNEQFF
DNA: TGTGCCAGCAGCGTGCCTCCCGACTCCTACAATGAGCAGTTCTTC

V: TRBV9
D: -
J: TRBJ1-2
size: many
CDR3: CASSVVQGYDGYTF
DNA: TGTGCCAGCAGCGTAGTTCAGGGGTACGACGGCTACACCTTC

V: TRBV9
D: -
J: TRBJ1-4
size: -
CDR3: CASSAVGDEKLFF
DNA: TGTGCCAGCAGCGCTGTCGGGGATGAAAAACTGTTTTTT

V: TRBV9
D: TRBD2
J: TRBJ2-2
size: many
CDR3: CASSVGTSGTQATGELFF
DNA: TGTGCCAGCAGCGTAGGAACTAGCGGGACCCAGGCCACCGGGGAGCTGTTTTTT

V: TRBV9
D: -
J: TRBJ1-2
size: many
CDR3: CASSVAGTLMHGGYTF
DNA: TGTGCCAGCAGCGTAGCTGGGACCCTCATGCATGGTGGCTACACCTTC

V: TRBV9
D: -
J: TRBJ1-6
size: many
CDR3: CASSVTGNNSPLHF
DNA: TGTGCCAGCAGCGTAACCGGGAATAATTCACCCCTCCACTTT

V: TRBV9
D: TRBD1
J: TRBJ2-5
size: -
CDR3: CASSAGDRGQETQYF
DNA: TGTGCCAGCAGCGCCGGGGACAGGGGACAAGAGACCCAGTACTTC

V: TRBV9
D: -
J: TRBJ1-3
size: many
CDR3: CASSVSLGNTIYF
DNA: TGTGCCAGCAGCGTTAGTCTTGGAAACACCATATATTTT

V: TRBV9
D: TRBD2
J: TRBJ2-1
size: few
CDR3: CASSSRERENYNEQFF
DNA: TGTGCCAGCAGCTCAAGGGAGCGGGAGAACTACAATGAGCAGTTCTTC

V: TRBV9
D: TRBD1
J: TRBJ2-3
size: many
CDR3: CASSVVPWGTGGTDTQYF
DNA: TGTGCCAGCAGCGTAGTACCCTGGGGAACAGGGGGCACAGATACGCAGTATTTT

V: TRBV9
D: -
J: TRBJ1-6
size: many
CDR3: CASSVGPAPGNSPLHF
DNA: TGTGCCAGCAGCGTAGGGCCCGCGCCGGGGAATTCACCCCTCCACTTT